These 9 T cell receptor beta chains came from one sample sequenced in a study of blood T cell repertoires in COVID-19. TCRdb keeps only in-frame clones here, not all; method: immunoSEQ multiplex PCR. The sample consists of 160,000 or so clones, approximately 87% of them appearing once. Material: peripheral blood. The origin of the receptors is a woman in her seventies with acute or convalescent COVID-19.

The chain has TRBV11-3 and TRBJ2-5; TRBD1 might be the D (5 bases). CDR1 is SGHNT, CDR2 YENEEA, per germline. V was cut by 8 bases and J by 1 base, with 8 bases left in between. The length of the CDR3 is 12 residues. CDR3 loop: CASSGRQETQYF. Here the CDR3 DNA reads TGTGCCAGCTCAGGGCGCCAAGAGACCCAGTACTTC.

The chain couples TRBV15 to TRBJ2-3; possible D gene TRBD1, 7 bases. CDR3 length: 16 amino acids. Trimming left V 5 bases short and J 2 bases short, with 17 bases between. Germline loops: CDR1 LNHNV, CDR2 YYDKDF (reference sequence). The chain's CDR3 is CATSPRQGGFTDTQYF. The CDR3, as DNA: TGTGCCACCAGCCCCCGCCAGGGGGGCTTCACAGATACGCAGTATTTT.

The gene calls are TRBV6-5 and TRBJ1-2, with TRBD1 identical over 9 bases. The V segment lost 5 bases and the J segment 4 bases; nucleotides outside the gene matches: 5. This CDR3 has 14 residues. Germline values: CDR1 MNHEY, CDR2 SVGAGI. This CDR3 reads CASSMDRGSYGYTF. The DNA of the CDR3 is TGTGCCAGCAGTATGGACAGGGGTAGCTATGGCTACACCTTC.

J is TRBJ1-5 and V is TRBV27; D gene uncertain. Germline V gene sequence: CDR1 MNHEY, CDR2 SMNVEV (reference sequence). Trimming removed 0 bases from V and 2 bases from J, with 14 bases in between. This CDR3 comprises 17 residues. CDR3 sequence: CASSLSMAGMGNQPQHF. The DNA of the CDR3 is TGTGCCAGCAGTTTATCGATGGCGGGCATGGGCAATCAGCCCCAGCATTTT.

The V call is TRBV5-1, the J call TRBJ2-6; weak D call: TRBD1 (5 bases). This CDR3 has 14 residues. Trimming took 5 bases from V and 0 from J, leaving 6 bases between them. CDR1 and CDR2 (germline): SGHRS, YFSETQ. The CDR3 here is CASRTGSGANVLTF. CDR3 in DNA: TGCGCCAGCAGAACAGGCTCTGGGGCCAACGTCCTGACTTTC.

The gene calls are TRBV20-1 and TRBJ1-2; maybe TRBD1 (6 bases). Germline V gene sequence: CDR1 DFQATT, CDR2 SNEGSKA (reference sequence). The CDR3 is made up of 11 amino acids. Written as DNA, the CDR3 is TGCAGAGCGGTGGGGGGGCTTGGCTACACCTTC. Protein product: CRAVGGLGYTF.

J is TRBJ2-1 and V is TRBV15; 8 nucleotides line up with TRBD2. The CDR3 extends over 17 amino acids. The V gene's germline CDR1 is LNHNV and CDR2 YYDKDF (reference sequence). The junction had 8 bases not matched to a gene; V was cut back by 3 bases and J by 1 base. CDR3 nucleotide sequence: TGTGCCACCAGCAGTGACCCGGGACTAGATTCCTACAATGAGCAGTTCTTC. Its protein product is CATSSDPGLDSYNEQFF.

The CDR3 DNA is TGCGCCAGCAGTTCCGAGAAGTCGAGCTACGAGCAGTACTTC. Protein: CASSSEKSSYEQYF. The V call is TRBV23-1, the J call TRBJ2-7; D remains unclear. TRBV23-1 is an ORF; its function is uncertain. V lost 5 bases and J 3 bases, leaving 14 bases between the germline ends. The CDR3 has 14 residues.

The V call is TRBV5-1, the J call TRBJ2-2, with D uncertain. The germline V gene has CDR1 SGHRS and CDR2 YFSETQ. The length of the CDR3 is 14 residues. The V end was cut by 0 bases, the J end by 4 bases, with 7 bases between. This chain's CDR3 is CASSLGQITGELFF. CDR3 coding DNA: TGCGCCAGCAGCTTGGGTCAGATCACCGGGGAGCTGTTTTTT.